The subject of this entry is one T cell receptor (beta chain). The source of the sample is a study of early T cells in non-severe SARS-CoV-2 infection. The overall study: The sequenced material was bulk RNA from unsorted whole blood, and its chains were unpaired.

This CDR3 has 15 amino acids. Germline V lookup: CDR1 SGHAT, CDR2 FQNNGV. Trimming removed 1 base from V and 5 bases from J; junction bases left unmatched: 6. TCRdb passed the 5' RACE reads through MiXCR, listing each CDR3 protein once. The sample comprises roughly 57,000 distinct CDR3 sequences, approximately 13% of which are singletons, and 1.3% to 1.5% rests with the top ten. What was sequenced was whole blood. The receptor's source is an adult who was a healthcare worker with PCR-confirmed SARS-CoV-2 infection or an uninfected control (not recorded which). The chain joins TRBV11-2 to TRBJ2-5; TRBD2 aligns across 8 bases. As DNA, the CDR3 is TGTGCCAGCAGCTTAGTCGGGGGGGCCGCGGAGACCCAGTACTTC. Protein sequence: CASSLVGGAAETQYF.